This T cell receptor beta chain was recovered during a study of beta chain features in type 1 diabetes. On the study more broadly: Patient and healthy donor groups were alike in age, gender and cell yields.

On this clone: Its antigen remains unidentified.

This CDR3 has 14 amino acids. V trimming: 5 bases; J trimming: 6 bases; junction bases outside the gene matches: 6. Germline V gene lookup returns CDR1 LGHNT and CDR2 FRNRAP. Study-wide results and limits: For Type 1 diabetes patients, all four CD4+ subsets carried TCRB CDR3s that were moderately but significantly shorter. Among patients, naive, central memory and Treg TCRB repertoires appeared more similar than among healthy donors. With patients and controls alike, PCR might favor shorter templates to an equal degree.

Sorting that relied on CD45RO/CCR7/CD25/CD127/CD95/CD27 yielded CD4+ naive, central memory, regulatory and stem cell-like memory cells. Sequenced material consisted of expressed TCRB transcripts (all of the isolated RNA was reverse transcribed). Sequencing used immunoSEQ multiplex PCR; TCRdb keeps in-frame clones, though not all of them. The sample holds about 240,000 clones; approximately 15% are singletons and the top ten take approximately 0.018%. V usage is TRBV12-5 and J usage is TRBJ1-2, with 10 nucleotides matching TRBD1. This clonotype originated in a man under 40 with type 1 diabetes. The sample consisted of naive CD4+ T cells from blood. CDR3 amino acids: CASGLRDRGHGYTF. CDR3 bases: TGTGCTAGTGGTCTCCGGGACAGGGGTCATGGCTACACCTTC.